This T cell receptor (beta chain) emerged from a study of blood T cell repertoires in COVID-19. Study at large: Collection of acute and convalescent COVID-19 samples took place in the United States, Italy and Spain.

The CDR3 extends over 15 amino acids. Trimming cost V 0 bases and J 0 bases; bases outside gene matches: 0. Germline CDR1 and CDR2: SGDLS and YYNGEE. Assay used: immunoSEQ multiplex PCR; TCRdb lists only in-frame clones, some missing. The sample carries fewer than 200,000 clones, over 75% recorded once. V gene TRBV9 combines with J gene TRBJ1-1; 9 bases are a match to TRBD1. The source is a middle-aged man with active or convalescent COVID-19. Sequenced: peripheral blood. The CDR3 coding sequence is TGTGCCAGCAGCGTAGGACAGGGGGTGAACACTGAAGCTTTCTTT. It is translated as CASSVGQGVNTEAFF.